This T cell receptor beta chain is drawn from a study of blood T cell repertoires in COVID-19. The wider study: COVID-19 samples from acute and convalescent phases originated in the United States, Italy and Spain. T cells, B-cell-depleted T cells, or PBMCs provided the cDNA or gDNA that served as material.

Methods used by the authors: Amplified reference gene primers provided the basis for estimating nucleated cell counts. Generated by immunoSEQ multiplex PCR, the TCRdb table keeps only in-frame clones and is missing some. That table is the source of V, J and clone size, and D and trimming were worked out from the DNA. This table holds roughly 100,000 clones, 70% to 80% found once. What was sequenced was peripheral blood. The source of this sequence is a man aged 55 to 70 with active or convalescent COVID-19.

The CDR3 nucleotides are TGTGCCAGCAGGCCATATCGTGAGTCAGATACGCAGTATTTT. Amino acids: CASRPYRESDTQYF. The chain combines TRBV5-4 with TRBJ2-3, with D uncertain. The germline CDR1 and CDR2 sequences are SGHNT and YYREEE (reference sequence). This CDR3 has 14 amino acids. Deletions cut 5 bases from V and 4 bases from J, with 14 bases between.